The clone carrying this TCR beta chain was counted many times. The target antigen is unknown. The data stem from a study of spatial heterogeneity in lung cancer. About the study: Mean representation of each unique TCR and UMI combination in the raw reads exceeded nine occurrences. Points from the study as a whole: Blood carried ubiquitous expanded tumor TCRs more at resection than follow-up.

Time point meaning: sample taken at primary tumor resection. Whole RNA, isolated from tumor, nontumor lung or frozen PBMC, was sequenced without prior sorting. Donors were roughly 70 untreated early-stage non-small cell lung cancer patients. Trimming left V 1 base short and J 1 base short, with 7 bases between. Germline V gives CDR1 LNHDA, CDR2 SQIVND (reference sequence). The CDR3 has 14 amino acids. Using its own MiXCR run on the 5' RACE reads, TCRdb lists one record per CDR3 protein. The repertoire holds more than 45,000 distinct CDR3 sequences, under 6% seen once, with roughly 10% in the top ten. The sequence derives from a male donor with early-stage non-small cell lung cancer. The sequencing used PBMCs, collected at surgery. The V gene is TRBV19, the J gene TRBJ1-1; no clear D. The CDR3 region has the DNA TGTGCCAGTAGTATAGTAGGCAGGAACACTGAAGCTTTCTTT. Translating gives CASSIVGRNTEAFF. Full variable domain (missing parts from reference TRBV19 and TRBJ1-1): DGGITQSPKYLFRKEGQNVTLSCEQNLNHDAMYWYRQDPGQGLRLIYYSQIVNDFQKGDIAEGYSVSREKKESFPLTVTSAQKNPTAFYLCASSIVGRNTEAFFGQGTRLTVV.